The rows below give T cell receptor beta chains drawn from one sample of a study of T cells in Graves' hyperthyroidism and ophthalmopathy. TCRdb passed the multiplex PCR reads through MiXCR, listing each CDR3 protein once. The sample yields 400,000 to 500,000 distinct CDR3 sequences, over 12% seen once. The sequencing input was blood. These TCRs come from a man between 18 and 35 years old with Graves' ophthalmopathy. CDR3s include the opening cysteine and the closing phenylalanine or tryptophan. Fields, in order: J gene, V gene, CDR3 protein.

TRBJ1-2,TRBV11-1,CASSPGQGGTNYGYTF
TRBJ2-7,TRBV27,CASSLSVDTSSYEQYF
TRBJ2-7,TRBV5-1,CASSSRTGEDEQYF
TRBJ1-2,TRBV27,CASSLGKYYGYTF
TRBJ1-1,TRBV11-2,CASSLTGSGTEAFF
TRBJ1-4,TRBV12-3/TRBV12-4,CASSLEGFDNEKLFF
TRBJ1-2,TRBV29-1,CSVEAGTGIYGYTF
TRBJ1-5,TRBV4-1,CASNQPGQFGPQHF
TRBJ1-1,TRBV5-1,CASSLGVDSRSMNTEAFF
TRBJ1-4,TRBV20-1,CSARDLGATNEKLFF
TRBJ1-2,TRBV6-1,CASRRQNYGYTF
TRBJ1-2,TRBV7-2,CASSLANRDSGYTF
TRBJ2-6,TRBV11-2,CASSASSGWDSGANVLTF
TRBJ1-1,TRBV3-1,CASSLFIGTEAFF
TRBJ1-2,TRBV11-2,CASSLGSFLGPNSDGYTF
TRBJ2-2,TRBV5-1,CASSSPDRGLAGELFF
TRBJ1-2,TRBV20-1,CSARDMAPGANYGYTF
TRBJ1-3,TRBV2,CASSPDVYSGNTIYF
TRBJ1-6,TRBV11-2,CASSSRASPLHF
TRBJ1-2,TRBV11-2,CASSGYRVPYGYTF
TRBJ2-5,TRBV5-1,CASSKRGLAGVQETQYF
TRBJ2-3,TRBV19,CASRLSGTSLADTQYF
TRBJ2-5,TRBV12-3/TRBV12-4,CASSSEQGTETQYF
TRBJ2-5,TRBV6-5,CASSYFSVQETQYF
TRBJ2-3,TRBV7-9,CASSVPRGGSSGTQYF
TRBJ2-1,TRBV6-2/TRBV6-3,CASAFGSYNEQFF
TRBJ2-7,TRBV5-6,CASSLMGSGPEDFVYEQYF
TRBJ2-5,TRBV20-1,CSARTLAGFETQYF
TRBJ1-3,TRBV6-1,CASSLDRQGRDTIYF
TRBJ2-1,TRBV7-8,CASSFTPSGGDEQFF
TRBJ2-5,TRBV5-4,CASSPPERQETQYF
TRBJ1-3,TRBV28,CASSERPHQGGNRNTIYF
TRBJ2-1,TRBV12-3/TRBV12-4,CASTLGVGFEQFF
TRBJ2-4,TRBV3-1,CASSPGQGFINIQYF
TRBJ1-4,TRBV27,CASSQVGANEKLFF
TRBJ1-1,TRBV27,CASTRQFPGGGTEAFF
TRBJ1-3,TRBV30,CAWGPVPNTIYF
TRBJ2-7,TRBV9,CASSERDGRPTYEQYF
TRBJ2-1,TRBV10-3,CAISDNERGGLGEQFF
TRBJ1-1,TRBV5-1,CASSYEGATEAFF
TRBJ2-1,TRBV7-2,CASSNSGGHGEQFF
TRBJ2-3,TRBV9,CASSVANGDTQYF
TRBJ2-7,TRBV18,CASSPPGSGAYEQYF
TRBJ2-5,TRBV3-1,CASSQGSQETQYF
TRBJ2-7,TRBV27,CASSLSILPSGEQYF
TRBJ2-1,TRBV4-1,CASGPLPEQFF
TRBJ2-7,TRBV2,CASSPTGVRIYEQYF
TRBJ1-2,TRBV10-3,CAILPGTGFYGYTF
TRBJ1-1,TRBV6-6,CASSYDRGFGTEAFF
TRBJ2-7,TRBV20-1,CSARGKDEQYF